Listed here are 5 T cell receptor beta chains from one sample, sequenced in a study of blood T cells in healthy people across ages (dated by TCRdb to between 2015 and 2016). To prepare the library, 5' RACE was applied. The sequencer was an Illumina HiSeq 2500. A second PCR of about 7 to 12 cycles was performed with a sample-barcoded 5' primer and a J-beta primer mix. Using fastp trimming at Q25 and MiXCR clonotype assembly, TCRdb reanalyzed the public sequencing data and kept in-frame beta chains. Each record represents a unique CDR3 protein, reported with the most common genes and DNA among its rows. The sample data list hundreds of thousands of distinct CDR3 sequences, and approximately 49% of these were observed just once. The top ten clonotypes cover about an eighth of the sample. The sequencing sample was made of blood. These receptors all stem from a young man in good health.

This chain connects TRBV29-1 to TRBJ2-7; D perhaps matches TRBD1 (6 bases). This CDR3 is 12 amino acids long. CDR1 SQVTM and CDR2 ANQGSEA come from the germline V gene. V was clipped by 3 bases and J by 7 bases, with 13 bases between them. The CDR3 region is CSVEGDRREQYF. CDR3 DNA sequence: TGCAGCGTTGAGGGAGACAGGCGAGAGCAGTACTTC.

V usage is TRBV11-2 and J usage is TRBJ2-3, with D hard to call. Trimming removed 1 base from V and 2 bases from J, with 13 bases in between. The germline V gene encodes CDR1 SGHAT and CDR2 FQNNGV. CDR3 length: 16 residues. The chain's CDR3 is CASSLAPGGDTDTQYF. The CDR3 bases are TGTGCCAGCAGCTTAGCGCCAGGTGGGGACACAGATACGCAGTATTTT.

The CDR3, as DNA: TGCGCCAGCAGCCAAGATGCGGGCAGGGGGCCTTACGAGCAGTACTTC. Amino acids: CASSQDAGRGPYEQYF. This chain joins TRBV4-3 and TRBJ2-5, with TRBD1 identical over 8 bases. TRBJ2-7 matches the DNA end more closely, so the J call is doubtful. CDR1 is LGHNA and CDR2 is YSLEER in the germline V gene. CDR3 length equals 16 residues.

This clonotype was counted between two and nine times. The rearrangement links TRBV6-1 to TRBJ1-1; a possible D gene is TRBD1 (6 bases). The CDR3 has 14 amino acids. Per the germline V gene, CDR1 is MNHNS and CDR2 is SASEGT. V lost 7 bases and J lost 5, with 17 bases in between. This CDR3 is CASIKGPGVTEAFF. CDR3 sequence (DNA): TGTGCCAGCATCAAGGGACCAGGGGTTACTGAAGCTTTCTTT.

V is TRBV6-5 and J is TRBJ2-5; possible D gene TRBD2, 6 bases. Germline V lookup: CDR1 MNHEY, CDR2 SVGAGI. V was trimmed by 6 bases and J by 11 bases, leaving 25 bases between them. The length of the CDR3 is 15 residues. CDR3 sequence reads: CASSRAGPSSDEQYF. The CDR3 DNA reads TGTGCCAGCAGCCGCGCGGGACCATCGAGCGATGAGCAGTACTTC.